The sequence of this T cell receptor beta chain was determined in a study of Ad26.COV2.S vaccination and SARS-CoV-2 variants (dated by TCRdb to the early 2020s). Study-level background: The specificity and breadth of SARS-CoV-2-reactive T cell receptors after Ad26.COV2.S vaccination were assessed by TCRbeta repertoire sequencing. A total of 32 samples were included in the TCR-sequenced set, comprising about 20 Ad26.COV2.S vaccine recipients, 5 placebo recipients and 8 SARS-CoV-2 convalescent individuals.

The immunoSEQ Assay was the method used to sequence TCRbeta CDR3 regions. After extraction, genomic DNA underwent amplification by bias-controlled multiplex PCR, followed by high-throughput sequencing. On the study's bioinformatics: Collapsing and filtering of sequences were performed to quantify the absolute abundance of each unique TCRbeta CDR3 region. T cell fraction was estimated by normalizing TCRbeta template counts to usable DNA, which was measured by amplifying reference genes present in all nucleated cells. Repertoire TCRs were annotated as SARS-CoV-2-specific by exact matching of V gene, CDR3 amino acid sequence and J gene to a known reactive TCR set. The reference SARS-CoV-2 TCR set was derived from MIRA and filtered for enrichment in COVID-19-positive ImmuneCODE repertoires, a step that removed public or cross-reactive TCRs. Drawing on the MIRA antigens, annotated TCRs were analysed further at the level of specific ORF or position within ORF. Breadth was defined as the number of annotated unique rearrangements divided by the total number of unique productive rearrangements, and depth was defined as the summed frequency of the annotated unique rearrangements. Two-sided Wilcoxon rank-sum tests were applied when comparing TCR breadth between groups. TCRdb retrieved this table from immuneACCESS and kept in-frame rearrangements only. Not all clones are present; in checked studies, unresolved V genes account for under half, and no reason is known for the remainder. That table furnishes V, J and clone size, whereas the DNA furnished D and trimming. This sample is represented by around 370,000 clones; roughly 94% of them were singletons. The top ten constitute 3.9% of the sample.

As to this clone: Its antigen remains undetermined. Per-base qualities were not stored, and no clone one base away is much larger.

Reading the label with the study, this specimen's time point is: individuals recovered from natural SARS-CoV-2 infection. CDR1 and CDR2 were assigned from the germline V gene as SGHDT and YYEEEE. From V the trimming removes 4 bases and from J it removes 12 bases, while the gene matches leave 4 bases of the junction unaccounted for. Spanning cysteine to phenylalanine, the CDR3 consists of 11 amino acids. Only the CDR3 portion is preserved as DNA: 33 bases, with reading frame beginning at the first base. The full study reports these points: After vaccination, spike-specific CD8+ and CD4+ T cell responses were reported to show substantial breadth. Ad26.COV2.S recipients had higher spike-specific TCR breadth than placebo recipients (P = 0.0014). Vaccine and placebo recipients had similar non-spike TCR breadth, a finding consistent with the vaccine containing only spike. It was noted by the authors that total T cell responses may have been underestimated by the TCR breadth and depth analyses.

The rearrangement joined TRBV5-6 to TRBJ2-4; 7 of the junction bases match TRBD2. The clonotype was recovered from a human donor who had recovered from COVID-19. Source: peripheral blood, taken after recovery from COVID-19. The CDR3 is CASSREAPQYF. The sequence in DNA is TGTGCCAGCAGCCGGGAGGCTCCTCAGTACTTC.